The present T cell receptor beta chain was sequenced within a study of T cell repertoires in aging, cancer and after chemotherapy. Study-level background: Donors were grouped into six age bands spanning 30 or younger through 70 or older.

The template was genomic DNA from peripheral blood, not RNA. Whole-study findings and limits: Compared with age-matched healthy donors, untreated hematological or solid cancer patients showed higher blood TCR clonality. In healthy donors, age-related TCR diversity loss mainly reflected lost richness.

Comments on this clonotype: The antigen is unknown.

TRB rearrangements spanning V, D and J were amplified using mixed TRB-A/B primers. MiXCR, applied by TCRdb to the multiplex PCR reads, yields one record per CDR3 protein. The sample includes about 2,800 distinct CDR3 sequences, about 40% seen only once; the top ten take 45% to 50%. The V end lost 4 bases, the J end lost 7 bases, and 15 bases lay between the germline ends. CDR1 KGHDR and CDR2 SFDVKD come from the germline V gene. The CDR3 is made up of 14 amino acids. The sequencing sample was made of blood. This clonotype originated in a human donor with a blood cancer. The chain recombines TRBV24-1 with TRBJ1-2; perhaps TRBD1 as D (6 bases). The CDR3 nucleotides are TGTGCCACCAGTGACCGAGACAGGCGTACTGGCTACACCTTC. This codes for CATSDRDRRTGYTF.